These 5 T cell receptor beta chains came from one sample sequenced in a study of blood T cells in healthy people across ages. Primers used in a second PCR of about 7 to 11 cycles were a sample-barcoded 5' primer and a J-beta primer mix. MiXCR was run by TCRdb on the 5' RACE reads, yielding one entry per CDR3 protein. There are about 2 million distinct CDR3 sequences in the sample; roughly 49% occur only once, and around 2.1% lies in the top ten. Sequenced material: blood. These receptors all stem from a woman aged 40 to 50 in good health.

V gene TRBV15 combines with J gene TRBJ1-2, with D perhaps TRBD1 (6 bases). Germline V gives CDR1 LNHNV, CDR2 YYDKDF (reference sequence). The CDR3 extends over 15 amino acids. The germline V and J ends were trimmed by 0 bases and 6 bases, with 14 bases remaining between them. The CDR3 DNA reads TGTGCCACCAGCAGAGATGGGATGGCAGGGGATGGCTACACCTTC. It specifies CATSRDGMAGDGYTF. The variable domain in full, completed from reference TRBV15 and TRBJ1-2, reads DAMVIQNPRYQVTQFGKPVTLSCSQTLNHNVMYWYQQKSSQAPKLLFHYYDKDFNNEADTPDNFQSRRPNTSFCFLDIRSPGLGDTAMYLCATSRDGMAGDGYTFGSGTRLTVV.

The J gene is TRBJ1-2, the V gene TRBV28; 7 nucleotides align to TRBD1. The CDR3 extends over 16 amino acids. Germline V gives CDR1 MDHEN, CDR2 SYDVKM. V was clipped by 3 bases and J by 9 bases; unmatched bases: 16. CDR3 sequence: CASSFYGTGEGYSYTF. The CDR3 DNA is TGTGCCAGCAGTTTTTACGGCACAGGGGAGGGTTATAGCTACACCTTC.

The chain uses TRBV21-1 and TRBJ1-2. TRBV21-1 has pseudogene status. The CDR3 has 14 residues. The CDR3 region is CASSKEGRRGGYTF. CDR3 coding DNA: TGTGCCAGCAGCAAAGAAGGTAGGAGGGGAGGCTACACCTTC.

This clonotype was counted many times. The chain joins TRBV6-5 to TRBJ2-1; D is unclear. The germline V and J ends were trimmed by 6 bases and 2 bases, with 5 bases remaining between them. This CDR3 has 12 residues. Germline V gene data show CDR1 as MNHEY and CDR2 as SVGAGI. This CDR3 is CASSETYNEQFF. The DNA of the CDR3 is TGTGCCAGCAGCGAGACCTACAATGAGCAGTTCTTC.

The chain combines TRBV27 with TRBJ2-7; 10 nucleotides agree with TRBD1. The germline V gene has CDR1 MNHEY and CDR2 SMNVEV (reference sequence). The CDR3 has 14 amino acids. V trimming: 5 bases; J trimming: 5 bases; junction bases outside the gene matches: 6. CDR3 DNA: TGTGCCAGCAGTCCGGGACAGGGGTACCACGAGCAGTACTTC. It yields the protein CASSPGQGYHEQYF.